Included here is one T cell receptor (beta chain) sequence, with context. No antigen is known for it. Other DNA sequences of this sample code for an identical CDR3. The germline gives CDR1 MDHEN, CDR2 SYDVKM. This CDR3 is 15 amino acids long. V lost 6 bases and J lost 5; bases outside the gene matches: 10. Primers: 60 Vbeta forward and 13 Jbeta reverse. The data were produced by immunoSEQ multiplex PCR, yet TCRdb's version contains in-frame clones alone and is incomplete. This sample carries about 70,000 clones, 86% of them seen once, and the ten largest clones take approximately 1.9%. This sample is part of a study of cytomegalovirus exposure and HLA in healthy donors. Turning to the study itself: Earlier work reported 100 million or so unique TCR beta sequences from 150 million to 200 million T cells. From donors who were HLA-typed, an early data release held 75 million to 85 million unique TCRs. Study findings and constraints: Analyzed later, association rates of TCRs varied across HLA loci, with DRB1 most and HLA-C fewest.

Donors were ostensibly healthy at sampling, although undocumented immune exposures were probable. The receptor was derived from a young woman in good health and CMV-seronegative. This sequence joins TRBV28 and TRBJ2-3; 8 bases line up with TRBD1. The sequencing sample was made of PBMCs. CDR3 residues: CASRPNLDRGDTQYF. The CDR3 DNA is TGTGCCAGCAGGCCCAATCTTGACAGGGGAGATACGCAGTATTTT.